This TCR beta chain was recovered during a study of radiation and T cells in renal cell carcinoma. The CDR3 spans 14 residues. CDR1 and CDR2 (germline): MNHEY, SMNVEV (reference sequence). V was clipped by 5 bases and J by 2 bases, with 10 bases between them. The assay was immunoSEQ multiplex PCR, and TCRdb's table has in-frame clones only and misses some. The sample has 130,000 or so clones; roughly 85% are singletons. Specified time point: baseline pretreatment blood. The sample's treatment: 15 Gy SBRT to primary tumor, nephrectomy 4 weeks later. Serial blood draws occurred at baseline and 2 and 4 weeks post-SBRT. Clear cell pathology was present in this patient's renal cell carcinoma. Study findings and constraints: Top tumor clonotypes rose in blood 2 weeks post-radiation, then contracted.

Of note for this clone: Its antigen is not known.

V usage is TRBV27 and J usage is TRBJ1-5; no clear D gene. The material was blood, obtained from a patient whose treatment included radiotherapy and nephrectomy. This TCR derives from a woman in her 50s with renal cell carcinoma. The chain's CDR3 is CASSLGLGNQPQHF. The CDR3 nucleotides read TGTGCCAGCAGTCTAGGGCTAGGCAATCAGCCCCAGCATTTT.